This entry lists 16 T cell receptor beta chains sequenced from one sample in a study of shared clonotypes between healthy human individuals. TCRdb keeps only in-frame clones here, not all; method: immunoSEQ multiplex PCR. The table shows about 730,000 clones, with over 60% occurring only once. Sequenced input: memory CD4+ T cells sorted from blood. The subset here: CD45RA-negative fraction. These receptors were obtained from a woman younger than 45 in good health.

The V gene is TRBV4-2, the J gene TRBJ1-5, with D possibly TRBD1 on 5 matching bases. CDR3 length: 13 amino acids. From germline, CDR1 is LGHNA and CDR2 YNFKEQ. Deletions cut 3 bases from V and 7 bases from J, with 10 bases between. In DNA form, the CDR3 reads TGTGCCAGCAGCCAGGTGGGGGAGCAGCCCCAGCATTTT. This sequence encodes CASSQVGEQPQHF.

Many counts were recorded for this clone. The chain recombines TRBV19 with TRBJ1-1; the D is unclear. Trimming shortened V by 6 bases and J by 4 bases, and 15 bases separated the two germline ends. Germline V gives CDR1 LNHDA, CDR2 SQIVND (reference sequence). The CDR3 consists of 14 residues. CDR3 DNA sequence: TGTGCCAGTAGGACAACTCTGGAGGGCACTGAAGCTTTCTTT. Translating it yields CASRTTLEGTEAFF.

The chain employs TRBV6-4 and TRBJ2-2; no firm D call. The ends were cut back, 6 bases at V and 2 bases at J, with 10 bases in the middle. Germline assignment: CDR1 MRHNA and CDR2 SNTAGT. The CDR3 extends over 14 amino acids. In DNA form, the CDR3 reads TGTGCCAGCAGCACGGACGGAAACACCGGGGAGCTGTTTTTT. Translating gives CASSTDGNTGELFF.

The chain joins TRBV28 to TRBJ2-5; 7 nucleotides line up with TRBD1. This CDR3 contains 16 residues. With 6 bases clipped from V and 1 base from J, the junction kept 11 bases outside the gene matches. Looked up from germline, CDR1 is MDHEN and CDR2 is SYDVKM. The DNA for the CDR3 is TGTGCCAGCAGCCCCTCGACCGGGACAGCCCAAGAGACCCAGTACTTC. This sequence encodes CASSPSTGTAQETQYF.

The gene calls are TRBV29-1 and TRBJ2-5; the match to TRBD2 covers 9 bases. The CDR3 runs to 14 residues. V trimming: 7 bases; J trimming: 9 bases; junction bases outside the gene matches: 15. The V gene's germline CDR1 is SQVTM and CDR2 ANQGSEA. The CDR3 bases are TGCAGCGGCGGGGGGGGGCGGACGTTAGGGCCCCAGTACTTC. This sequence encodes CSGGGGRTLGPQYF.

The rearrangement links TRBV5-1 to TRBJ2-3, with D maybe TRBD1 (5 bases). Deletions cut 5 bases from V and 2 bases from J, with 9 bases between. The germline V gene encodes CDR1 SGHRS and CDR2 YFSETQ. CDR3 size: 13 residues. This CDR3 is CASRQDPTDTQYF. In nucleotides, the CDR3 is TGCGCCAGCAGACAGGACCCCACAGATACGCAGTATTTT. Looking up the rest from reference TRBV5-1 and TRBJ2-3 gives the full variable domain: KAGVTQTPRYLIKTRGQQVTLSCSPISGHRSVSWYQQTPGQGLQFLFEYFSETQRNKGNFPGRFSGRQFSNSRSEMNVSTLELGDSALYLCASRQDPTDTQYFGPGTRLTVL.

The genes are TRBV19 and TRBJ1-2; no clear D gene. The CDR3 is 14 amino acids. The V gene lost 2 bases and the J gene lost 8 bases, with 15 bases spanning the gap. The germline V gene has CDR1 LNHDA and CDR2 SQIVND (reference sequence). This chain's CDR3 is CASSIRPAPSGYTF. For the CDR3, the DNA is TGTGCCAGTAGTATACGGCCGGCCCCCTCGGGCTACACCTTC.

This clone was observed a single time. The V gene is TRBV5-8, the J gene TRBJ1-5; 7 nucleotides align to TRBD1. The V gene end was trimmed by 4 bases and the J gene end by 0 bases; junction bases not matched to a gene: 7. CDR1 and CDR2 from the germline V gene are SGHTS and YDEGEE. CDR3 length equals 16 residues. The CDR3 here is CASSGTTGVSNQPQHF. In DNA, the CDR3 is TGTGCCAGCAGCGGAACAACAGGGGTTAGCAATCAGCCCCAGCATTTT.

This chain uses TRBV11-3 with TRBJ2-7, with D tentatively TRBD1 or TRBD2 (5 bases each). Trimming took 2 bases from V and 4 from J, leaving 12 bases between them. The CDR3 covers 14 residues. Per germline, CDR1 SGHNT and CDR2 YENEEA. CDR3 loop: CASSLLEGPYEQYF. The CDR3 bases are TGTGCCAGCAGCTTACTCGAGGGACCATACGAGCAGTACTTC.

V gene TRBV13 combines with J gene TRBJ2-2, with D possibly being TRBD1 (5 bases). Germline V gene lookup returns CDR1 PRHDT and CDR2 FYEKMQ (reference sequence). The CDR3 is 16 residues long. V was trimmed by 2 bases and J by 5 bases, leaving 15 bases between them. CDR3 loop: CASSLSLGKGTGELFF. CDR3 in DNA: TGTGCCAGCAGCTTAAGCTTGGGGAAGGGGACCGGGGAGCTGTTTTTT.

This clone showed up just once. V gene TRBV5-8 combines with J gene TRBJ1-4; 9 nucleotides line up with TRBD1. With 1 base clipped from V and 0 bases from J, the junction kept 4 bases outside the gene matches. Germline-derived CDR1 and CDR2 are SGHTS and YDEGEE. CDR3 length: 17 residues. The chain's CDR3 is CASSLPQGASTNEKLFF. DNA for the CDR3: TGTGCCAGCAGCTTGCCACAGGGGGCATCAACTAATGAAAAACTGTTTTTT.

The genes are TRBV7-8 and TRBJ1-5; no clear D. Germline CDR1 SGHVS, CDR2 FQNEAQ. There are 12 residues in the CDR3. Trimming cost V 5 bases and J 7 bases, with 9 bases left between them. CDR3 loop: CASSLIGQPQHF. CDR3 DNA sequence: TGTGCCAGCAGCCTGATAGGGCAGCCCCAGCATTTT.

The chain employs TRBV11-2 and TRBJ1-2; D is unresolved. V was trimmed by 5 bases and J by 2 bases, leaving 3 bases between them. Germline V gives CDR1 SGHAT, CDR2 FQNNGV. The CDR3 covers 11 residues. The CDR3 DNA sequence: TGTGCCAGCAGCGCCAACTATGGCTACACCTTC. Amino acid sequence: CASSANYGYTF. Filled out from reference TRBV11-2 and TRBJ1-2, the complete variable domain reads EAGVAQSPRYKIIEKRQSVAFWCNPISGHATLYWYQQILGQGPKLLIQFQNNGVVDDSQLPKDRFSAERLKGVDSTLKIQPAKLEDSAVYLCASSANYGYTFGSGTRLTVV.

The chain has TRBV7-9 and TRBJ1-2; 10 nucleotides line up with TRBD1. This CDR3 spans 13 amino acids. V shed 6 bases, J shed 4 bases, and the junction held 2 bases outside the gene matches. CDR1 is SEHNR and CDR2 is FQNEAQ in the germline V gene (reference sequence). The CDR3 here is CASRTGGGYGYTF. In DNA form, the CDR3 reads TGTGCCAGCAGGACAGGGGGCGGCTATGGCTACACCTTC.

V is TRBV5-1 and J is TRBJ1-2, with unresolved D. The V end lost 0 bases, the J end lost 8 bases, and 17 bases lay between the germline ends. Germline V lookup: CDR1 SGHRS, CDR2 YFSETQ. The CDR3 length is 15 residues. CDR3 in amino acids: CASSLAGGQNGGYTF. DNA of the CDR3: TGCGCCAGCAGCTTGGCCGGAGGGCAGAATGGCGGCTACACCTTC.

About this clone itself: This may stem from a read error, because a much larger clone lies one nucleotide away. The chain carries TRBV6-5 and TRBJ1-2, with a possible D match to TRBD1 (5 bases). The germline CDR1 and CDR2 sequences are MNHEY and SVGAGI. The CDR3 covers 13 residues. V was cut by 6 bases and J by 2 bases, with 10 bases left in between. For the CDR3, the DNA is TGTGCCAGCAGCCCGGGACGGAACTATGGCTACACCTTC. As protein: CASSPGRNYGYTF.